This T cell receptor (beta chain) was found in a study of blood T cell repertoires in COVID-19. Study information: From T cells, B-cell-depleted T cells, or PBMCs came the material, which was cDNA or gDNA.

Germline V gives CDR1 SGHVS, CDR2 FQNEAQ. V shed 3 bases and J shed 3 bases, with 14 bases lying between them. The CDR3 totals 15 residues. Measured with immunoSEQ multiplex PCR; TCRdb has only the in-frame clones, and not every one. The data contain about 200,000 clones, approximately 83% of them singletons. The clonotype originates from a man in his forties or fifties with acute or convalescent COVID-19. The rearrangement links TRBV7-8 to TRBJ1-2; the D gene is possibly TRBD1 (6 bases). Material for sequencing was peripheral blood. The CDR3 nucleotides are TGTGCCAGCAGCTTTATAAGGACAGCCTACTATGGCTACACCTTC. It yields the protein CASSFIRTAYYGYTF.